This T cell receptor (beta chain) was identified in a study of blood T cell repertoires in COVID-19. At the level of the study: From the United States, Italy and Spain came samples of acute and convalescent COVID-19. T cells, B-cell-depleted T cells, or PBMCs supplied cDNA or gDNA.

Under the authors' procedure: Estimated nucleated cell counts came from reference gene primer amplification. TCRdb keeps only in-frame clones here, not all; method: immunoSEQ multiplex PCR. That table is the source of V, J and clone size, and D and trimming were worked out from the DNA. Among some 170,000 clones listed, approximately 81% were seen once. The ends lost 4 bases at V and 6 bases at J; junction bases unmatched: 21. The CDR3 runs to 20 residues. Germline assignment: CDR1 MRHNA and CDR2 SNTAGT. The specimen was peripheral blood. The gene calls are TRBV6-4 and TRBJ1-6, with TRBD1 identical over 7 bases. This receptor was identified in a man aged 35 to 55 with acute or convalescent COVID-19. CDR3: CASSGTPGQPSQKINSPLHF. CDR3 in DNA: TGTGCCAGCAGTGGAACCCCGGGACAGCCGTCGCAAAAGATTAATTCACCCCTCCACTTT.